This TCR beta chain was captured by sequencing in a study of T cell changes during pregnancy in multiple sclerosis. This CDR3 contains 14 residues. Deletions cut 5 bases from V and 11 bases from J, with 21 bases between. Germline CDR1 reads SEHNR; CDR2 reads FQNEAQ (reference sequence). Generated by immunoSEQ multiplex PCR, the TCRdb table keeps only in-frame clones and is missing some. The data contain 55,000 to 75,000 clones, under 95% of them seen just once; the ten biggest clones take up roughly 1.4%. Sequences were derived from peripheral blood, sampled in the third trimester of pregnancy. The chain is built from TRBV7-9 and TRBJ1-1; D might be TRBD1 (5 bases). This receptor was obtained from a female donor in good health, enrolled as a control in a pregnancy study. The CDR3 is CASSPWSYQAGAFF. The CDR3 region has the DNA TGTGCCAGCAGCCCCTGGTCCTATCAGGCAGGGGCTTTCTTT.